The clone carrying this TCR beta chain was counted at least ten times. What it binds is unknown. V was clipped by 0 bases and J by 10 bases, with 16 bases between them. CDR3 length equals 13 residues. Germline values: CDR1 DFQATT, CDR2 SNEGSKA (reference sequence). Researchers amplified the TCR beta CDR3 regions from RNA transcripts. The TCR CDR3 was amplified in a first-round RT-PCR using the HTBI primer set. Each CDR3 protein is one row after TCRdb ran MiXCR on the multiplex PCR reads. The sample consists of roughly 500,000 distinct CDR3 sequences, 46% of them appearing once. These data are taken from a study of T cells in Graves' hyperthyroidism and ophthalmopathy. The study, taken as a whole, reports: Model predictions of ophthalmopathy came a median approximately seven months before onset. Ophthalmopathy stood apart from stable hyperthyroidism in a 13 V-J model.

Patients with uncontrolled infections, other autoimmune diseases, pregnancy or lactation were excluded. Sequenced sample: peripheral blood or thyroid tissue (not recorded which). The gene calls are TRBV20-1 and TRBJ2-7, with D possibly being TRBD1 (5 bases). This TCR came from an adult woman with Graves' disease, either hyperthyroidism or ophthalmopathy (not recorded which). The CDR3 DNA follows: TGCAGTGCTAGAGATGGGGAAAGGGGCAAACAGTACTTC. This sequence encodes CSARDGERGKQYF.